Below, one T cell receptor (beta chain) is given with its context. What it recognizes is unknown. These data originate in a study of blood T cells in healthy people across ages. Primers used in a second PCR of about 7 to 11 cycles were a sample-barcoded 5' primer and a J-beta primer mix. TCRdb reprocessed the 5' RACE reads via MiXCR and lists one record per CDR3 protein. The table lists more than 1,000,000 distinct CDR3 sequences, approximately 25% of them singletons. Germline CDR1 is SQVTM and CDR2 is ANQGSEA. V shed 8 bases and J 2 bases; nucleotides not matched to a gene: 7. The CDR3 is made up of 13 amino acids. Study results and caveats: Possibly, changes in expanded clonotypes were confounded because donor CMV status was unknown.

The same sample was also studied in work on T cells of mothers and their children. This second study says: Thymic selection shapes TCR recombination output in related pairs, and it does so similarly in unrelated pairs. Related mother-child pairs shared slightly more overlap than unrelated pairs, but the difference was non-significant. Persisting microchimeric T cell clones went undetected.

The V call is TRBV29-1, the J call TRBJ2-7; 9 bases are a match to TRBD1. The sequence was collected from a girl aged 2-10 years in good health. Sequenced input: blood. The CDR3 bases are TGCAGCACTGGACAGGGGAAAACCTACGAGCAGTACTTC. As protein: CSTGQGKTYEQYF.